This T cell receptor beta chain was documented in a study of CD8 T cells in ankylosing spondylitis. As for this clonotype: Its antigen is unidentified.

General study points: Earlier reports found some motif variants in synovial fluid and blood in reactive arthritis. For ankylosing spondylitis blood, a TCR beta motif of 7 to 9 highly homologous variants appeared characteristic.

TCR beta libraries were made by quantitative 5'-RACE with molecular barcodes. MiXCR, run by TCRdb on the 5' RACE reads, gives a single entry per CDR3 protein. The sample lists roughly 150,000 distinct CDR3 sequences, around 32% occurring once. The length of the CDR3 is 15 residues. V was clipped by 6 bases and J by 6 bases; unmatched bases: 10. This chain connects TRBV12-3 or TRBV12-4 to TRBJ2-2, with 7 bases lining up with TRBD1. Sequencing was carried out using synovial fluid, either unsorted or a sorted T cell fraction (not recorded which). This TCR came from a male donor with ankylosing spondylitis. This chain's CDR3 is CASRPNRGRAGELFF. CDR3 nucleotides: TGTGCCAGCAGGCCAAACAGGGGTAGGGCCGGGGAGCTGTTTTTT.